The 10 T cell receptor beta chains below come from one sample, sequenced in a study of blood T cells in healthy people across ages. Primed by a sample-barcoded 5' primer and a J-beta primer mix, a second PCR proceeded for 7 to 11 cycles. Using its own MiXCR run on the 5' RACE reads, TCRdb lists one record per CDR3 protein. The sample lists some 1.6 million distinct CDR3 sequences; around 36% were seen once. The sequenced sample was blood. Source of these receptors: a woman aged 30 to 39 in good health.

This chain links TRBV30 with TRBJ1-5; no reliable D call. The CDR3 loop spans 13 amino acids. The V end lost 3 bases, the J end lost 9 bases, and 15 bases lay between the germline ends. Germline loops: CDR1 GTSNPN, CDR2 SVGIG (reference sequence). The CDR3 DNA follows: TGTGCCTGGAGCCGACAAGGGTCTCGGCCCCAGCATTTT. This encodes CAWSRQGSRPQHF.

The rearrangement uses TRBV5-1 and TRBJ1-6; D is uncertain. Germline V gene data show CDR1 as SGHRS and CDR2 as YFSETQ. The CDR3 covers 15 residues. With 3 bases removed from V and 5 bases from J, the gap between germline ends came to 12 bases. The CDR3 DNA is TGCGCCAGCAGCTACTTGCCGCCGAATAATTCACCCCTCCACTTT. Protein sequence: CASSYLPPNNSPLHF.

The chain has TRBV5-6 and TRBJ1-2, with D perhaps matching TRBD1 (5 bases). CDR3 length: 16 residues. V was pared by 1 base and J by 2 bases, with 15 bases between. The V gene's germline CDR1 is SGHDT and CDR2 YYEEEE. The CDR3 nucleotides are TGTGCCAGCAGCTTGACCCAGGGACCCCCCAACTATGGCTACACCTTC. Amino acid sequence: CASSLTQGPPNYGYTF. The full variable domain, its missing parts supplied by reference TRBV5-6 and TRBJ1-2, is DAGVTQSPTHLIKTRGQQVTLRCSPKSGHDTVSWYQQALGQGPQFIFQYYEEEERQRGNFPDRFSGHQFPNYSSELNVNALLLGDSALYLCASSLTQGPPNYGYTFGSGTRLTVV.

This clonotype has more than one count but fewer than ten. The V call is TRBV7-9, the J call TRBJ2-3; 11 bases map to TRBD2. Losses at the gene ends were 3 bases for V and 0 bases for J; bases not matched to a gene: 11. The CDR3 is 19 amino acids. Per the germline V gene, CDR1 is SEHNR and CDR2 is FQNEAQ (reference sequence). The DNA of the CDR3 is TGTGCCAGCAGCTTTCTTTTTTCTAGCGGGAGGACTAGCACAGATACGCAGTATTTT. Its protein is CASSFLFSSGRTSTDTQYF.

V and J are TRBV7-9 and TRBJ1-2, with D possibly matching TRBD1 (6 bases). Trimming left V 1 base short and J 7 bases short, with 13 bases between. CDR1 is SEHNR, CDR2 FQNEAQ, per germline (reference sequence). The CDR3 has 14 amino acids. This chain's CDR3 is CASSLGEGVRGYTF. The CDR3 DNA reads TGTGCCAGCAGCTTAGGGGAGGGGGTTCGTGGCTACACCTTC. Variable domain in full (rest from reference TRBV7-9 and TRBJ1-2): DTGVSQNPRHKITKRGQNVTFRCDPISEHNRLYWYRQTLGQGPEFLTYFQNEAQLEKSRLLSDRFSAERPKGSFSTLEIQRTEQGDSAMYLCASSLGEGVRGYTFGSGTRLTVV.

This chain connects TRBV14 to TRBJ2-1; 7 bases are a match to TRBD1. V lost 4 bases to trimming and J lost 8 bases; unmatched junction nucleotides: 17. The CDR3 is 17 amino acids. Germline values: CDR1 SGHDN, CDR2 FVKESK. The CDR3 nucleotides read TGTGCCAGCAGCCGAGATCCCCGGTGGGCAGGGGGTTATGAGCAGTTCTTC. It specifies CASSRDPRWAGGYEQFF.

This clonotype was detected a few times. The DNA for the CDR3 is TGTGCCAGCAGTTTATTCCCGGGCAATCAGCCCCAGCATTTT. As protein: CASSLFPGNQPQHF. The chain uses TRBV27 and TRBJ1-5; D gene unclear. The CDR3 is made up of 14 amino acids. Germline values: CDR1 MNHEY, CDR2 SMNVEV (reference sequence). Between the trimmed V and J ends, which lost 1 base and 2 bases, there was a span of 6 bases.

This chain connects TRBV20-1 to TRBJ2-7; weak D call: TRBD1 (6 bases). Germline loops: CDR1 DFQATT, CDR2 SNEGSKA (reference sequence). Between the trimmed V and J ends, which lost 3 bases and 0 bases, there was a span of 15 bases. The length of the CDR3 is 15 residues. The CDR3 DNA sequence: TGCAGTGCTAGGGGAAGGGGGTCCCTCTCCTACGAGCAGTACTTC. Translation: CSARGRGSLSYEQYF.

This sequence joins TRBV9 and TRBJ2-1; 11 bases agree with TRBD2. The ends lost 3 bases at V and 8 bases at J; junction bases unmatched: 7. Germline CDR1 SGDLS, CDR2 YYNGEE. The CDR3 runs to 15 residues. CDR3 sequence: CASSATGTSGYEQFF. The CDR3, as DNA: TGTGCCAGCAGCGCCACCGGGACTAGCGGCTATGAGCAGTTCTTC.

The chain couples TRBV6-1 to TRBJ1-4; 8 positions match TRBD1. Germline CDR1 is MNHNS and CDR2 is SASEGT. This CDR3 region has 14 residues. Trimming removed 6 bases from V and 7 bases from J; junction bases left unmatched: 7. The CDR3: CASSPGQETEKLFF. For the CDR3, the DNA is TGTGCCAGCAGCCCGGGACAGGAGACTGAAAAACTGTTTTTT.